The present entry profiles one TCR beta chain with its context. The data stem from a study of OX40 agonist ivuxolimab in advanced cancers. Data came from immunoSEQ multiplex PCR; TCRdb stores just in-frame clones and leaves some out. The sample contains approximately 29,000 clones, approximately 84% of which appear only once. This CDR3 contains 18 residues. Trimming took 1 base from V and 9 from J; bases not matched to a gene: 19. CDR1 and CDR2 from the germline V gene are SGHTS and YDEGEE. This sample comprised CD4+ or CD8+ T cells sorted from blood, obtained in a trial of the OX40 agonist ivuxolimab. The receptor comes from an adult with an advanced solid tumor such as melanoma, head and neck, liver or kidney cancer. The rearrangement joins TRBV5-8 to TRBJ1-5; the match to TRBD1 covers 7 bases. In DNA, the CDR3 is TGTGCCAGCAGCTTGATCATCAGGGGGTCTGCTGAGGATTGGCCCCAGCATTTT. This gives the protein CASSLIIRGSAEDWPQHF.